The clone carrying this TCR beta chain was counted between two and nine times. The record originates from a study of blood T cell repertoires in COVID-19. As for the study in general: Samples representing acute and convalescent COVID-19 were sourced from the United States, Italy and Spain. T cells, B-cell-depleted T cells, or PBMCs provided the cDNA or gDNA that served as material.

Per the authors' pipeline: Nucleated cell number was recorded as an estimate derived from reference gene primer amplification. Sequencing was performed with immunoSEQ multiplex PCR; in TCRdb, only in-frame clones are kept and a portion is missing. V, J and clone size reflect that table, while D and trimming were determined from the DNA. The sample lists about 88,000 clones, 72% occurring once. The V gene's germline CDR1 is LGHNT and CDR2 FRNRAP. This CDR3 contains 15 residues. V lost 2 bases and J 0 bases, leaving 7 bases between the germline ends. This sequence joins TRBV12-5 and TRBJ1-4, with D hard to call. The sequence derives from a woman aged 60-75 years in a cohort sampled during active or convalescent COVID-19. Sequencing used peripheral blood. The CDR3 spells CASGLSQPTNEKLFF. CDR3 nucleotide sequence: TGTGCTAGTGGTTTGTCACAGCCAACTAATGAAAAACTGTTTTTT. The full variable domain, its missing parts supplied by reference TRBV12-5 and TRBJ1-4, is DARVTQTPRHKVTEMGQEVTMRCQPILGHNTVFWYRQTMMQGLELLAYFRNRAPLDDSGMPKDRFSAEMPDATLATLKIQPSEPRDSAVYFCASGLSQPTNEKLFFGSGTQLSVL.